Following are 11 T cell receptor beta chains from one sample sequenced in a study of regulatory T cells in long-lasting Graves disease. To make TCR beta libraries, researchers used iRepertoire HTBI primers and Arm-PCR of CDR3 regions. TCRdb redid the calling of the multiplex PCR reads with MiXCR, one entry per CDR3 protein. The data show hundreds of thousands of distinct CDR3 sequences, with roughly 16% seen just once and 25% held by the top ten. Regarding time point: newly diagnosed GD, antithyroid drugs for less than 3 months. The authors made the TCR library using RNA they extracted from PBMCs. The data also belong to a second study, concerning T cells in Graves' hyperthyroidism and ophthalmopathy.

The starting material was peripheral blood mononuclear cells (PBMCs), obtained at new diagnosis, from a patient treated with antithyroid drugs. All receptors derive from a woman aged 40 to 65 with Graves disease.

This clonotype was seen many times. The chain employs TRBV12-3 or TRBV12-4 and TRBJ1-2; the match to TRBD1 covers 7 bases. The CDR3 runs 12 residues. The junction had 3 bases not matched to a gene; V was cut back by 7 bases and J by 4 bases. Here the CDR3 DNA reads TGTGCCAGCAACTCAGGGGGCTATGGCTACACCTTC. Translation: CASNSGGYGYTF.

This clonotype was seen repeatedly, ten times or more. The J gene is TRBJ2-2, the V gene TRBV11-2; 7 bases map to TRBD1. CDR1 SGHAT and CDR2 FQNNGV come from the germline V gene. V lost 3 bases and J lost 2; bases outside the gene matches: 3. This CDR3 region has 15 residues. The CDR3 DNA reads as TGTGCCAGCAGCTTCAGGGACAGCAACACCGGGGAGCTGTTTTTT. This codes for CASSFRDSNTGELFF.

This clonotype showed up many times. This chain joins TRBV12-3 or TRBV12-4 and TRBJ1-2; a weak D match, TRBD1 (5 bases). V gave up 3 bases and J gave up 6 bases, with 14 bases separating them. The CDR3 has 14 residues. CDR3 protein: CASSFRREIDGYTF. The CDR3 DNA reads TGTGCCAGCAGTTTCCGCAGGGAAATCGATGGCTACACCTTC.

V and J are TRBV6-1 and TRBJ1-2, with 11 bases that match TRBD1. There are 14 residues in the CDR3. The germline CDR1 and CDR2 sequences are MNHNS and SASEGT. V lost 7 bases and J lost 2; bases outside the gene matches: 3. CDR3 residues: CASIRTGGNYGYTF. CDR3 DNA sequence: TGTGCCAGCATCCGGACAGGGGGCAACTATGGCTACACCTTC.

The chain joins TRBV29-1 to TRBJ1-2, with a weak D call TRBD1 (5 bases). Germline lookup yields CDR1 SQVTM and CDR2 ANQGSEA. The V end lost 5 bases, the J end lost 8 bases, and 15 bases lay between the germline ends. The length of the CDR3 is 12 residues. Written as DNA, the CDR3 is TGCAGCGTTCGGGACCAGGCCGGGGGCTACACCTTC. Protein: CSVRDQAGGYTF. Filled out from reference TRBV29-1 and TRBJ1-2, the complete variable domain reads SAVISQKPSRDICQRGTSLTIQCQVDSQVTMMFWYRQQPGQSLTLIATANQGSEATYESGFVIDKFPISRPNLTFSTLTVSNMSPEDSSIYLCSVRDQAGGYTFGSGTRLTVV.

There are many counts of this clonotype. The J gene is TRBJ2-3, the V gene TRBV6-2 or TRBV6-3; 12 bases align to TRBD2. The germline V gene encodes CDR1 MNHEY and CDR2 SVGEGT. The CDR3 is 16 residues long. J was trimmed by 0 bases and V by 5 bases; bases with no gene match: 3. The CDR3 reads CASSRLAGASTDTQYF. CDR3 DNA: TGTGCCAGCAGTAGACTAGCGGGGGCGAGCACAGATACGCAGTATTTT.

The chain couples TRBV5-4 to TRBJ1-2; D not resolved. The CDR3 loop spans 17 amino acids. Trimming took off 0 bases at V and 0 bases at J, with 15 bases between the two ends. CDR1 SGHNT and CDR2 YYREEE come from the germline V gene (reference sequence). The CDR3 nucleotides are TGTGCCAGCAGCTTGGTAGGACGGACCGAAACTAACTATGGCTACACCTTC. Amino acid sequence: CASSLVGRTETNYGYTF. The full variable domain, completed using reference TRBV5-4 and TRBJ1-2, is ETGVTQSPTHLIKTRGQQVTLRCSSQSGHNTVSWYQQALGQGPQFIFQYYREEENGRGNFPPRFSGLQFPNYSSELNVNALELDDSALYLCASSLVGRTETNYGYTFGSGTRLTVV.

This clonotype has a single count. The gene calls are TRBV5-6 and TRBJ1-6; no reliable D call. CDR3 length equals 15 residues. Trimming removed 0 bases at V and 6 bases at J, with 10 bases between. Germline V gene lookup returns CDR1 SGHDT and CDR2 YYEEEE. CDR3 sequence (DNA): TGTGCCAGCAGCTTGGAGGCCAAGCGTAATTCACCCCTCCACTTT. It translates to CASSLEAKRNSPLHF. Combining the CDR3 with reference TRBV5-6 and TRBJ1-6 gives the whole variable domain DAGVTQSPTHLIKTRGQQVTLRCSPKSGHDTVSWYQQALGQGPQFIFQYYEEEERQRGNFPDRFSGHQFPNYSSELNVNALLLGDSALYLCASSLEAKRNSPLHFGNGTRLTVT.

The V gene is TRBV28, the J gene TRBJ1-5; D possibly corresponds to TRBD1 (5 bases). V was cut by 7 bases and J by 2 bases, with 15 bases left in between. This CDR3 comprises 15 residues. From germline, CDR1 is MDHEN and CDR2 SYDVKM. Written as DNA, the CDR3 is TGTGCCAGCAAACGAGGGGACTGGGGCAATCAGCCCCAGCATTTT. It specifies CASKRGDWGNQPQHF.

This clonotype was seen at least ten times. The V call is TRBV2, the J call TRBJ1-6, with 8 nucleotides matching TRBD1. The CDR3 runs to 14 residues. CDR1 SNHLY and CDR2 FYNNEI come from the germline V gene. After removal of 10 bases from V and 7 bases from J, the junction contained 9 bases not matched to a gene. Written as DNA, the CDR3 is TGTGCCACTGACAGGGGACCCAGGAATTCACCCCTCCACTTT. This encodes CATDRGPRNSPLHF.

This clonotype was seen many times. V usage is TRBV9 and J usage is TRBJ1-6; D gene uncertain. The CDR3 spans 13 residues. Germline V gives CDR1 SGDLS, CDR2 YYNGEE. Trimming took 0 bases from V and 9 from J, leaving 7 bases between them. The CDR3 coding sequence is TGTGCCAGCAGCGTAGTTGGATCTTCACCCCTCCACTTT. This translates into CASSVVGSSPLHF.